The 6 T cell receptor beta chains below were found in one sample sequenced in a study of CD8 T cells in Susac syndrome. It was with random hexamers that roughly 0.5 to 1 ug RNA was reverse transcribed. TCRdb itself ran the immunoSEQ multiplex PCR reads through MiXCR, one entry per CDR3 protein. The repertoire holds roughly 140,000 distinct CDR3 sequences, with approximately 95% as singletons. Sequenced material: CD4+ T cells from PBMCs. The origin of the receptors is a human donor with Susac syndrome.

The chain recombines TRBV18 with TRBJ2-3; no clear D gene. The V gene lost 2 bases and the J gene lost 2 bases, with 8 bases spanning the gap. The CDR3 covers 14 residues. The V gene's germline CDR1 is KGHSH and CDR2 LQKENI. CDR3 bases: TGTGCCAGCTCACCAGCCTTACTCACAGATACGCAGTATTTT. Amino acids: CASSPALLTDTQYF.

The chain employs TRBV25-1 and TRBJ2-4; D ambiguous. Trimming pared 4 bases from V and 6 bases from J, leaving 10 bases between. The CDR3 is made up of 13 amino acids. Germline loops: CDR1 MGHDK, CDR2 SYGVNS. The CDR3 spells CASSGSPLNIQYF. The CDR3 DNA reads as TGTGCCAGCAGTGGCTCCCCCCTAAACATTCAGTACTTC.

The chain uses TRBV20-1 and TRBJ1-2; D is ambiguous. Germline CDR1 and CDR2: DFQATT and SNEGSKA (reference sequence). V shed 6 bases and J shed 2 bases, with 10 bases lying between them. CDR3 length equals 12 residues. This chain's CDR3 is CSAHIANYGYTF. CDR3 DNA sequence: TGCAGTGCCCACATAGCGAACTATGGCTACACCTTC.

This sequence joins TRBV6-2 or TRBV6-3 and TRBJ2-7; weak D call: TRBD1 (5 bases). CDR3 length equals 15 residues. Trimming cost V 5 bases and J 2 bases, with 16 bases left between them. Germline V gene lookup returns CDR1 MNHEY and CDR2 SVGEGT. The CDR3 DNA is TGTGCCAGCAGTCACGGTGGACAAGGAGCCTACGAGCAGTACTTC. It translates to CASSHGGQGAYEQYF.

This chain links TRBV2 with TRBJ2-4, with D perhaps matching TRBD1 (6 bases). This CDR3 comprises 14 residues. The V end was cut by 8 bases, the J end by 0 bases, with 11 bases between. CDR1 and CDR2 (germline): SNHLY, FYNNEI. CDR3 protein: CASFGTIAKNIQYF. The CDR3 DNA reads TGTGCCAGCTTTGGGACAATAGCCAAAAACATTCAGTACTTC.

J is TRBJ2-1 and V is TRBV5-1; TRBD2 is a possible D gene (5 bases). V was trimmed by 3 bases and J by 0 bases, leaving 13 bases between them. Germline loops: CDR1 SGHRS, CDR2 YFSETQ. The CDR3 sequence is 16 residues long. CDR3 sequence reads: CASSSRLGSSYNEQFF. The CDR3 region has the DNA TGCGCCAGCAGCTCACGGTTGGGGAGCTCCTACAATGAGCAGTTCTTC.